The sequence of this T cell receptor (beta chain) was determined in a study of shared clonotypes between healthy human individuals. General study points: Specimens sampled were limited to blood, with tissue repertoires likely differing. A generally larger estimated richness was seen in naive subsets than in memory subsets.

Sequencing was performed with immunoSEQ multiplex PCR; in TCRdb, only in-frame clones are kept and a portion is missing. Here the sample spans 2,100,000 or so clones, under 97% being singletons. V gave up 5 bases and J gave up 1 base; unmatched junction bases: 4. The CDR3 totals 14 residues. Germline V CDR1 and CDR2: SGHRS, YFSETQ. The study drew all its donors from Caucasian adults living in Nashville, Tennessee. This clone was observed once. What it recognizes is unknown. The sample was naive CD4+ T cells sorted from blood. Specified subset: CD45RA+ positively selected. The genes are TRBV5-1 and TRBJ2-5; 8 bases fit TRBD1. The TCR sequence derives from a man younger than 30 in good health. The CDR3 sequence is CASRDGQGQETQYF. In DNA form, the CDR3 reads TGCGCCAGCAGAGACGGACAGGGCCAAGAGACCCAGTACTTC.